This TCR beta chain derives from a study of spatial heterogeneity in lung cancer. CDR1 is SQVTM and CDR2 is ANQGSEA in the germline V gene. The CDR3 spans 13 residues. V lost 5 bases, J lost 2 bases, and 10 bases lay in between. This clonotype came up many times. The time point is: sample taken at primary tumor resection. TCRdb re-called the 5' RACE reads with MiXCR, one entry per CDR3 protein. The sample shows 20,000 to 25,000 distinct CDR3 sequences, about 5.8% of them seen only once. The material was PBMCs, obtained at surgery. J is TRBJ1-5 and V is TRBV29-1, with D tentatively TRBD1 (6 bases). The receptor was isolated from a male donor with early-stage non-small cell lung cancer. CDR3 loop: CSVLQGGNQPQHF. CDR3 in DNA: TGCAGCGTTCTACAGGGTGGCAATCAGCCCCAGCATTTT.